A selection of T cell receptor beta chains follows, all from one sample in a study of blood T cell repertoires in COVID-19. Sequencing was performed with immunoSEQ multiplex PCR; in TCRdb, only in-frame clones are kept and a portion is missing. The sample carries roughly 100,000 clones, about 80% recorded once. Sequencing was done on a sample of peripheral blood. The source of these receptors is a human donor in a cohort sampled during active COVID-19. Both conserved end residues are part of each CDR3. The D gene is left open where the match is weak. Clone size appears in some rows only: once, few, many, or a class for an expanded clone.

>NA|TRBV19|NA|TRBJ2-1
TGTGCCAGTAGTATAGTGACAGCTTCCTACAATGAGCAGTTCTTC
CASSIVTASYNEQFF
>NA|TRBV7-3|TRBD2|TRBJ2-3
TGTGCCAGCAGCAGAACTAGCGGGGGGAACACAGATACGCAGTATTTT
CASSRTSGGNTDTQYF
>few|TRBV15|TRBD2|TRBJ2-7
TGTGCCACCAGCAGAGATCTGGCTAGCGGGCCAGGCAGTATCTACGAGCAGTACTTC
CATSRDLASGPGSIYEQYF
>NA|TRBV11-3|TRBD1|TRBJ2-3
TGTGCCAGCAGCGGGACAGGGGGTCCAGATACGCAGTATTTT
CASSGTGGPDTQYF
>NA|TRBV18|NA|TRBJ1-1
TGTGCCAGCTCACCACGACAGGCCAAAAACACTGAAGCTTTCTTT
CASSPRQAKNTEAFF
>NA|TRBV9|TRBD1|TRBJ2-5
TGTGCCAGCAGCGTCACAGGGGGAGAGACCCAGTACTTC
CASSVTGGETQYF
>NA|TRBV6-5|TRBD1|TRBJ1-5
TGTGCCAGCATTGCGACAGGGCAGCAGCCCCAGCATTTT
CASIATGQQPQHF
>few|TRBV7-6|TRBD1|TRBJ2-1
TGTGCCAGCAGCTTTCCCGACAGGGCCGGCAATGAGCAGTTCTTC
CASSFPDRAGNEQFF
>NA|TRBV6-2/TRBV6-3|NA|TRBJ1-1
TGTGCCAGCAGCCTCCCTTTGAACACTGAAGCTTTCTTT
CASSLPLNTEAFF
>once|TRBV5-6|TRBD1|TRBJ1-3
TGTGCCAGCAGCTGGGACAGGACGATGGGTGACACCATATATTTT
CASSWDRTMGDTIYF
>NA|TRBV2|NA|TRBJ1-1
TGTGCCAGCAGAGGAGGTATTGAAGCTTTCTTT
CASRGGIEAFF
>NA|TRBV15|NA|TRBJ1-5
TGTGCCACCAGCAGCCCAGGGTCGCGGAATCAGCCCCAGCATTTT
CATSSPGSRNQPQHF
>few|TRBV15|NA|TRBJ1-5
TGTGCCACCAGCGGGCAAGGGGCAATTCAGCCCCAGCATTTT
CATSGQGAIQPQHF
>NA|TRBV19|NA|TRBJ1-1
TGTGCCAGTAGTACCGGACAGTCGTTCACTGAAGCTTTCTTT
CASSTGQSFTEAFF
>NA|TRBV18|TRBD1|TRBJ2-3
TGTGCCAGCTCACCACTGCTCGGACAGGGGGCCCGGGGCACAGATACGCAGTATTTT
CASSPLLGQGARGTDTQYF
>NA|TRBV7-3|NA|TRBJ1-1
TGTGCCAGCAGCTTAACAGGGAGTGTAACTGAAGCTTTCTTT
CASSLTGSVTEAFF
>once|TRBV6-2/TRBV6-3|TRBD1|TRBJ1-5
TGTGCCAGCAGTTACTCGGACAGGGCTGGGGATCAGCCCCAGCATTTT
CASSYSDRAGDQPQHF
>NA|TRBV5-1|TRBD1|TRBJ1-1
TGCGCCAGCAGCAGTGGACAGGAGAACACTGAAGCTTTCTTT
CASSSGQENTEAFF
>few|TRBV19|TRBD2|TRBJ2-5
TGTGCCAGTAGTATAGAGGCTAGCGGGGGGCCGACTGGCGAGACCCAGTACTTC
CASSIEASGGPTGETQYF
>NA|TRBV5-1|NA|TRBJ2-5
TGCGCCAGCAGACCTGGAGGAGGTGAAGGGTTCCAAGAGACCCAGTACTTC
CASRPGGGEGFQETQYF
>NA|TRBV7-2|NA|TRBJ2-1
TGTGCCAGCAGCTTTCTTGGAGATGTGAGTTACAATGAGCAGTTCTTC
CASSFLGDVSYNEQFF
>NA|TRBV5-8|NA|TRBJ2-3
TGTGCCAGCAGCTCGCAGGGAACCAGGCAGTATTTT
CASSSQGTRQYF
>NA|TRBV20-1|NA|TRBJ1-1
TGCAGTGCTAGAGGAGTCACTGAAGCTTTCTTT
CSARGVTEAFF
>NA|TRBV5-4|TRBD1|TRBJ1-1
TGTGCCAGCAGCTCTAGGACAGGGGGAACTGCTGAAGCTTTCTTT
CASSSRTGGTAEAFF
>NA|TRBV25-1|NA|TRBJ2-2
TGTGCCAGCAGTGACAGGAGGACCGGGGAGCTGTTTTTT
CASSDRRTGELFF
>NA|TRBV28|NA|TRBJ2-6
TGTGCCAGCAGTCCGCACTGGGCGCCTGGGGCCAACGTCCTGACTTTC
CASSPHWAPGANVLTF
>NA|TRBV9|TRBD1|TRBJ1-6
TGTGCCAGCAGCTTGGGACAGGGAGGTGGTAATTCACCCCTCCACTTT
CASSLGQGGGNSPLHF
>NA|TRBV28|TRBD1|TRBJ1-1
TGTGCCAGCAGTTCCGCGAACAGGGGGAACACTGAAGCTTTCTTT
CASSSANRGNTEAFF
>NA|TRBV7-2|TRBD2|TRBJ2-3
TGTGTCAGCAGCTCAGGACTAGCGGGGGTTACAGATACGCAGTATTTT
CVSSSGLAGVTDTQYF
>NA|TRBV25-1|NA|TRBJ1-1
TGTGCCAGCCTGGGGACATTAGGGACTGAAGCTTTCTTT
CASLGTLGTEAFF
>NA|TRBV28|NA|TRBJ1-2
TGTGCCAGCAGTTTAGCAGGGTTCTACACCTTC
CASSLAGFYTF
>NA|TRBV5-1|NA|TRBJ2-1
TGCGCCAGCAGCTTGGAGTTCTCCGGGTACAATGAGCAGTTCTTC
CASSLEFSGYNEQFF
>NA|TRBV6-5|TRBD2|TRBJ2-4
TGTGCCAGCGGACTAGGGAATGCCAAAAACATTCAGTACTTC
CASGLGNAKNIQYF
>NA|TRBV7-2|NA|TRBJ2-2
TGTGCCAGCAGCCCCTCCCTTAGCGTTAACACCGGGGAGCTGTTTTTT
CASSPSLSVNTGELFF
>NA|TRBV4-1|NA|TRBJ1-1
TGCGCCAGCAGCCAGGCGGGGGGATTGAGCACTGAAGCTTTCTTT
CASSQAGGLSTEAFF
>NA|TRBV2|NA|TRBJ2-7
TGTGCCAGCGGCAGGGTCCGGGAGGAGCAGTACTTC
CASGRVREEQYF
>NA|TRBV7-9|NA|TRBJ1-1
TGTGCCAGCAGCGGCGGGGGAATCACTGAAGCTTTCTTT
CASSGGGITEAFF
>NA|TRBV6-2/TRBV6-3|TRBD1|TRBJ1-5
TGTGCCAGCAGTTACTCACAGGGGAGTCAGCCCCAGCATTTT
CASSYSQGSQPQHF
>NA|TRBV12-3/TRBV12-4|TRBD1|TRBJ2-7
TGTGCCAGCAGTTTTGGGGACAGACACGAGCAGTACTTC
CASSFGDRHEQYF
>NA|TRBV7-6|TRBD2|TRBJ2-7
TGTGCCAGCAGCTCGGGACTAGCGGGGGGACCCTACGAGCAGTACTTC
CASSSGLAGGPYEQYF
>NA|TRBV29-1|NA|TRBJ2-7
TGCAGCGTTGTTACCTCGACAGGAGGCGACGAGCAGTACTTC
CSVVTSTGGDEQYF
>NA|TRBV28|NA|TRBJ1-1
TGTGCCAGCAGTCATAATGTCAGGGGTGAAGCTTTCTTT
CASSHNVRGEAFF
>few|TRBV7-8|TRBD1|TRBJ1-1
TGTGCCAGCAGCCCGGGGGGACAGGGGGCCGAAGCTTTCTTT
CASSPGGQGAEAFF
>NA|TRBV28|NA|TRBJ1-3
TGTGCCAGCAGCCCCGGTCAAAACACCATATATTTT
CASSPGQNTIYF
>NA|TRBV19|NA|TRBJ1-2
TGTGCCAGTAGTTACCCGGGACTAGCTAACTATGGCTACACCTTC
CASSYPGLANYGYTF
>NA|TRBV5-1|NA|TRBJ2-7
TGCGCCAGCAGCTTGAGTCAGGGGGGCGTCTCCTACGAGCAGTACTTC
CASSLSQGGVSYEQYF
>NA|TRBV4-1|NA|TRBJ2-5
TGCGCCAGCAGCCAGGAGGGCGGCCAAGAGACCCAGTACTTC
CASSQEGGQETQYF
>NA|TRBV3-1/TRBV3-2|NA|TRBJ1-1
TGTGCCAGCAGCCTACCAGAGGCCACTGAAGCTTTCTTT
CASSLPEATEAFF
>NA|TRBV7-2|NA|TRBJ1-3
TGTGCCAGCAGCTTAGGAGTAATCGGAAACACCATATATTTT
CASSLGVIGNTIYF
>NA|TRBV5-4|TRBD2|TRBJ2-3
TGTGCCAGCAGCTCGCCCCTGGCGGGGGGCCTCTATACGCAGTATTTT
CASSSPLAGGLYTQYF
>NA|TRBV24-1|NA|TRBJ1-1
TGTGCCACCCCCACAATCTGGGGCTGGGCCACTGAAGCTTTCTTT
CATPTIWGWATEAFF
>NA|TRBV30|NA|TRBJ2-5
TGTGCCTGGAGTGTAATGGGGGGAGAGACCCAGTACTTC
CAWSVMGGETQYF